These T cell receptor beta chains were read from a single sample in a study of radiation and T cells in renal cell carcinoma. Sequencing was performed with immunoSEQ multiplex PCR; in TCRdb, only in-frame clones are kept and a portion is missing. The data show over 120,000 clones, about 88% seen once. The source material was blood, sampled from a patient whose treatment included radiotherapy and nephrectomy. These receptors came from a woman between 45 and 60 years old with renal cell carcinoma. Each CDR3 is given with its conserved first and last residue. A D gene is named only where the DNA matches it firmly. A row's size may be missing; if present it is once, few, many or a size class.

cdr3_length,clone_size,d_call,j_call,v_call,cdr3_nt,cdr3_aa
13,-,TRBD1,TRBJ2-5,TRBV11-3,TGTGCCAGCAGCATCCGGGACAGTAAGGCCCAGTACTTC,CASSIRDSKAQYF
14,-,TRBD2,TRBJ2-7,TRBV6-1,TGTGCCAGCGCCACGGGGGGGTTGGAGGACGAGCAGTACTTC,CASATGGLEDEQYF
15,-,TRBD1,TRBJ2-5,TRBV18,TGTGCCAGCTCACTGGGGACAGCCCTCGGAAAGACCCAGTACTTC,CASSLGTALGKTQYF
14,-,-,TRBJ2-5,TRBV9,TGTGCCAGCAGCGTACATTATCGGGGCGGGACCCAGTACTTC,CASSVHYRGGTQYF
16,few,TRBD1,TRBJ2-2,TRBV5-1,TGCGCCAGTATGGGACAGGGGGCTACGTACACCGGGGAGCTGTTTTTT,CASMGQGATYTGELFF
13,-,-,TRBJ2-5,TRBV18,TGTGCCAGCTCACCCACGGGCCAAGAGACCCAGTACTTC,CASSPTGQETQYF
16,-,-,TRBJ2-2,TRBV18,TGTGCCAGCTCACCCTTTAGCGGAGCCAACACCGGGGAGCTGTTTTTT,CASSPFSGANTGELFF
14,-,-,TRBJ2-6,TRBV28,TGTGCCAGCAGTCCCCGACAGGGGGCCAACGTCCTGACTTTC,CASSPRQGANVLTF
15,-,-,TRBJ2-1,TRBV6-1,TGTGCCAGCAGCTTGGGAACTAGATCCTACAATGAGCAGTTCTTC,CASSLGTRSYNEQFF
15,-,TRBD2,TRBJ2-5,TRBV7-2,TGTGCCAGCAGCATAAGCGGGGACGATGTCGAGACCCAGTACTTC,CASSISGDDVETQYF
14,few,TRBD1,TRBJ1-1,TRBV29-1,TGCAGCGTTTCACAGGGGGCTCAGAACACTGAAGCTTTCTTT,CSVSQGAQNTEAFF
15,-,TRBD2,TRBJ2-5,TRBV14,TGTGCCAGCAGCCGCCACTTCGGGGGGGCCGAGACCCAGTACTTC,CASSRHFGGAETQYF
15,once,-,TRBJ2-5,TRBV13,TGTGCCAGCAGCTCCACGGGACATTCTAGCGAGACCCAGTACTTC,CASSSTGHSSETQYF
13,-,-,TRBJ2-5,TRBV18,TGTGCCAGCTCACCGGGGGCCCAAGAGACCCAGTACTTC,CASSPGAQETQYF
15,once,-,TRBJ1-5,TRBV7-8,TGTGCCAGCAGCTTAGGGGCCAATAGCAATCAGCCCCAGCATTTT,CASSLGANSNQPQHF
15,-,TRBD1,TRBJ2-3,TRBV5-1,TGCGCCAGCAGCTCGGACAGGACGAACACAGATACGCAGTATTTT,CASSSDRTNTDTQYF
14,-,-,TRBJ2-6,TRBV29-1,TGCAGCGTTGAAGACCGCTCTGGGGCCAACGTCCTGACTTTC,CSVEDRSGANVLTF
16,-,-,TRBJ2-1,TRBV7-3,TGTGCCAGCAGCTCTCTTGGTGGGTCCTCCTACAATGAGCAGTTCTTC,CASSSLGGSSYNEQFF
14,-,-,TRBJ2-7,TRBV19,TGTGCCAGTAGTATCGACTCGAGCTCCTACGAGCAGTACTTC,CASSIDSSSYEQYF
16,-,-,TRBJ2-4,TRBV2,TGTGCCAGCAGTGAATCGGGTCTGTTGGCCAAAAACATTCAGTACTTC,CASSESGLLAKNIQYF
17,-,TRBD1,TRBJ1-1,TRBV7-9,TGTGCCAGCAGCCCTAGGCCAGGGGGCGACATGAACACTGAAGCTTTCTTT,CASSPRPGGDMNTEAFF
11,once,-,TRBJ1-2,TRBV5-5,TGTGCCAGCAGCTCGGGGCGGGGCTACACCTTC,CASSSGRGYTF
16,-,-,TRBJ2-7,TRBV7-2,TGTGCCAGCAGCTCCCTGTGGACGACTAGCTCCTACGAGCAGTACTTC,CASSSLWTTSSYEQYF
15,-,-,TRBJ2-7,TRBV5-5,TGTGCCAGCAGCTTGGTAACGGGCGTTTCCTACGAGCAGTACTTC,CASSLVTGVSYEQYF
15,-,-,TRBJ2-5,TRBV7-9,TGTGCCAGCAGCTTAGGGTATTTGGGGATCGAGACCCAGTACTTC,CASSLGYLGIETQYF
11,-,-,TRBJ2-7,TRBV5-1,TGCGCCAGCAGCAGCAACTACGAGCAGTACTTC,CASSSNYEQYF
15,-,-,TRBJ2-3,TRBV15,TGTGCCACCAGCAGAGATCGGGCGAACACAGATACGCAGTATTTT,CATSRDRANTDTQYF
16,-,TRBD1,TRBJ1-4,TRBV4-3,TGCGCCAGCAGCCAAGTTACCGGGACAGGTACCGAAAAACTGTTTTTT,CASSQVTGTGTEKLFF
16,once,-,TRBJ1-3,TRBV5-1,TGCGCCAGCAGCTTGGCCGGTGGCTCTACAGGAAACACCATATATTTT,CASSLAGGSTGNTIYF
13,-,TRBD2,TRBJ2-7,TRBV6-6,TGTGCCAGCAGTCCCCCGGGTAGCGGGGGGGAGTACTTC,CASSPPGSGGEYF
13,-,-,TRBJ2-1,TRBV6-5,TGTGCCAGCAGTGCTTCAGGGTACAATGAGCAGTTCTTC,CASSASGYNEQFF
17,-,TRBD2,TRBJ2-5,TRBV7-2,TGTGCCAGCAGCTTAGATTTAGCCGGGGGGAGGCGAGAGACCCAGTACTTC,CASSLDLAGGRRETQYF
15,once,TRBD1,TRBJ2-7,TRBV18,TGTGCCAGCTCACCACCTACGGGGACAGGGTACGAGCAGTACTTC,CASSPPTGTGYEQYF
15,-,TRBD1,TRBJ1-3,TRBV18,TGTGCCAGCTCACCGGGACAGAACTCTGGAAACACCATATATTTT,CASSPGQNSGNTIYF
13,-,TRBD2,TRBJ2-7,TRBV6-1,TGTGCCAGCGCCCGGGACTATTCCTACGAGCAGTACTTC,CASARDYSYEQYF
15,-,TRBD1,TRBJ1-1,TRBV6-5,TGTGCCAGCACCAACTCAGGGACAGGGGGCACTGAAGCTTTCTTT,CASTNSGTGGTEAFF
13,-,-,TRBJ1-2,TRBV19,TGTGCCAGTAGGGGCCGGGGGAGTCACAGCTACACCTTC,CASRGRGSHSYTF
15,-,-,TRBJ1-1,TRBV4-2,TGTGCCAGCAGCCAAGCAGGGCTTTACTCTCTTGAAGCTTTCTTT,CASSQAGLYSLEAFF
15,once,-,TRBJ1-4,TRBV7-8,TGTGCCAGCAGCTTAGGTATACGAATCAATGAAAAACTGTTTTTT,CASSLGIRINEKLFF
14,-,TRBD2,TRBJ2-3,TRBV11-2,TGTGCCAGCAGCTTACAACTAGCGGGGCGGAGGCAGTATTTT,CASSLQLAGRRQYF
15,-,TRBD1,TRBJ2-1,TRBV6-5,TGTGCCAGCAGTAGCGGACAGGGGGCCTACAATGAGCAGTTCTTC,CASSSGQGAYNEQFF
14,-,-,TRBJ1-1,TRBV7-6,TGTGCCAGCAGCAAATTTCAGGGAGCCACTGAAGCTTTCTTT,CASSKFQGATEAFF
15,-,-,TRBJ1-4,TRBV5-4,TGTGCCAGCAGCTTCAGCGGGACCCCTAATGAAAAACTGTTTTTT,CASSFSGTPNEKLFF
15,-,-,TRBJ1-2,TRBV2,TGTGCCAGCAGTGACGGCGACGGAGTAAACTATGGCTACACCTTC,CASSDGDGVNYGYTF
16,-,TRBD2,TRBJ2-3,TRBV7-2,TGTGCCAGCAGCCAGTGGGTAGCGGGGGCACGAGATACGCAGTATTTT,CASSQWVAGARDTQYF
12,-,-,TRBJ2-3,TRBV11-3,TGTGCCAGCAGCCAATCTGGAGATACGCAGTATTTT,CASSQSGDTQYF
14,-,TRBD2,TRBJ2-7,TRBV6-6,TGTGCCAGCAGCCCAGGGAGGGCCTCCTACGAGCAGTACTTC,CASSPGRASYEQYF
15,-,TRBD1,TRBJ1-2,TRBV6-5,TGTGCCAGCAGCCGACAGGGGTTTACTAACTATGGCTACACCTTC,CASSRQGFTNYGYTF
15,-,TRBD2,TRBJ2-1,TRBV11-2,TGTGCCAGCAGCCCGATTAGCGGGGTTTACAATGAGCAGTTCTTC,CASSPISGVYNEQFF
14,-,-,TRBJ1-3,TRBV19,TGTGCCAGTAGTATCGGCTCCTCTGGAAACACCATATATTTT,CASSIGSSGNTIYF
15,-,-,TRBJ1-2,TRBV5-1,TGCGCCAGCAGCCCCGGGGGGGTGCGGGACTATGGCTACACCTTC,CASSPGGVRDYGYTF
16,-,TRBD1,TRBJ2-3,TRBV6-1,TGTGCCAGCAGTGAAACCTCGGGACAGGGAACAGATACGCAGTATTTT,CASSETSGQGTDTQYF
14,-,-,TRBJ1-6,TRBV6-1,TGTGCCAGCAGTGACAGGTGGGGGAATTCACCCCTCCACTTT,CASSDRWGNSPLHF
15,-,-,TRBJ2-7,TRBV6-5,TGTGCCAGCAGTTACTACTCCGACAGCTCCTACGAGCAGTACTTC,CASSYYSDSSYEQYF
19,-,-,TRBJ1-5,TRBV7-9,TGTGCCAGCAGCTTTTCATCTGGAGTCGTAATGGGACCTAATCAGCCCCAGCATTTT,CASSFSSGVVMGPNQPQHF
16,once,-,TRBJ1-2,TRBV5-1,TGCGCCAGCAGCCAATCCTCGGAGGGTTTAAACTATGGCTACACCTTC,CASSQSSEGLNYGYTF
15,-,TRBD1,TRBJ2-7,TRBV6-6,TGTGCCAGCAGTTACCTCCGGGACAGGGACTACGAGCAGTACTTC,CASSYLRDRDYEQYF
16,few,-,TRBJ2-7,TRBV10-3,TGTGCCATCAGTGACCCAGGCTCTATTGCCTCGTACGAGCAGTACTTC,CAISDPGSIASYEQYF
14,-,-,TRBJ1-1,TRBV5-1,TGCGCCAGCAGCTACAGGGATGCGAACACTGAAGCTTTCTTT,CASSYRDANTEAFF
15,-,TRBD2,TRBJ2-7,TRBV19,TGTGCCAGTAGTAGCGGGGGGTGGTCCTCCTACGAGCAGTACTTC,CASSSGGWSSYEQYF